Listed here is a single T cell receptor beta chain. Clones were sequenced by immunoSEQ multiplex PCR, and TCRdb holds only the in-frame ones, with some missing. The sample has 190,000 or so clones, 82% seen once. The data belong to a study of blood T cell repertoires in COVID-19. J was trimmed by 6 bases and V by 3 bases; bases with no gene match: 7. The CDR3 extends over 14 amino acids. CDR1 and CDR2 from the germline V gene are LNHNV and YYDKDF (reference sequence). The specimen was PBMCs or T cells enriched from blood (not recorded which). The V call is TRBV15, the J call TRBJ1-2; 7 positions match TRBD1. The receptor's source is a man in his forties or fifties who had recovered from COVID-19. DNA for the CDR3: TGTGCCACCAGCAGGGAGGGACAGATCGATGGCTACACCTTC. It yields the protein CATSREGQIDGYTF.